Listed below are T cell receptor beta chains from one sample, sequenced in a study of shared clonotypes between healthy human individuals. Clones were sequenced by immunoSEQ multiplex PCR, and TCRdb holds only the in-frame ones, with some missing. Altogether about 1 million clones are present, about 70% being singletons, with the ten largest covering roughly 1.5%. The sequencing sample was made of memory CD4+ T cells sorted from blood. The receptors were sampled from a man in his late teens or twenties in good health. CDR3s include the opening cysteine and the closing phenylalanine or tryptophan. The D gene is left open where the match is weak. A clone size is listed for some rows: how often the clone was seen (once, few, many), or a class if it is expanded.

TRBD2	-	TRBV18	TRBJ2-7	CASSQTTSGRIQGDEQYF	TGTGCCAGCTCACAAACGACTAGCGGGAGAATTCAAGGTGACGAGCAGTACTTC
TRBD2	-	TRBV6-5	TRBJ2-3	CASRLAGVGDTQYF	TGTGCCAGCCGTTTAGCGGGGGTGGGGGATACGCAGTATTTT
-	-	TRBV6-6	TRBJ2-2	CASTGQLNTGELFF	TGTGCCAGCACCGGACAGTTAAACACCGGGGAGCTGTTTTTT
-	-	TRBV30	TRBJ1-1	CAWSVHRLRGRGFF	TGTGCCTGGAGTGTACATAGGTTGAGGGGGAGAGGTTTCTTT
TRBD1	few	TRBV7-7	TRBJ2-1	CASSLNAGGNEQFF	TGTGCTAGCAGCTTAAATGCAGGGGGCAATGAGCAGTTCTTC
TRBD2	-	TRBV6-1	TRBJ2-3	CASSETWTSGGLHTQYF	TGTGCCAGCAGTGAGACTTGGACTAGCGGGGGATTGCATACGCAGTATTTT
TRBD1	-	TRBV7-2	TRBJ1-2	CASSLGLDRGHGYTF	TGTGCCAGCAGCTTAGGGTTAGACAGGGGGCATGGCTACACCTTC
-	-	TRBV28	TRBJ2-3	CASRQSTDTQYF	TGTGCCAGTCGACAGAGCACAGATACGCAGTATTTT
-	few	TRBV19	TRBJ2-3	CASSPGRGGSTDTQYF	TGTGCCAGTAGTCCCGGACGCGGGGGCTCCACAGATACGCAGTATTTT
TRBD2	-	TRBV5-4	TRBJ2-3	CASSPRLAGSTDTQYF	TGTGCCAGCAGCCCCCGACTAGCGGGAAGCACAGATACGCAGTATTTT
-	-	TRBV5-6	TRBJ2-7	CASSLGMGRSSYEQYF	TGTGCCAGCAGCTTGGGTATGGGACGGAGCTCCTACGAGCAGTACTTC
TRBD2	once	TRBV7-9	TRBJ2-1	CASSSAYWTSGNSYNEQFF	TGTGCCAGCAGCTCGGCCTATTGGACTAGCGGGAACTCCTACAATGAGCAGTTCTTC
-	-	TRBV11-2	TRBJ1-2	CASSLSVVGGYTF	TGTGCCAGCAGCTTATCGGTCGTAGGTGGCTACACCTTC
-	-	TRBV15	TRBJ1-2	CATSRGYLDSEPGYTF	TGTGCCACCAGCAGGGGTTACCTTGACAGCGAGCCTGGCTACACCTTC
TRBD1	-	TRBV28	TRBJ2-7	CASSPGGKVWYF	TGTGCCAGCAGCCCAGGGGGCAAGGTGTGGTACTTC
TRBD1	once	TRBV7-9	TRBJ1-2	CASSLGTGGRSYTF	TGTGCCAGCAGCTTAGGGACAGGGGGTAGAAGCTACACCTTC
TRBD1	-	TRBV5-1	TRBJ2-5	CASSKRTGGGETQYF	TGCGCCAGCAGCAAACGGACAGGGGGCGGAGAGACCCAGTACTTC
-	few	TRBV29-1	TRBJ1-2	CSVEGSADGYTF	TGCAGCGTTGAAGGGTCAGCTGATGGCTACACCTTC
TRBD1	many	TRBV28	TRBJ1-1	CASSTGARTEAFF	TGTGCCAGCAGTACAGGGGCCCGCACTGAAGCTTTCTTT
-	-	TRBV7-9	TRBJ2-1	CASSRGWGNDNEQFF	TGTGCCAGCAGCCGCGGGTGGGGAAACGACAATGAGCAGTTCTTC
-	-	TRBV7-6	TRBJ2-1	CASSSLMSHPLF	TGTGCCAGCAGCTCCCTTATGTCCCATCCGCTCTTC
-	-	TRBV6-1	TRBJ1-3	CASSSADKRNTIYF	TGTGCCAGCAGTTCCGCGGACAAGCGAAACACCATATATTTT
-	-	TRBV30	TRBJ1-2	CAWTGARGYTF	TGTGCCTGGACTGGTGCCCGGGGCTACACCTTC
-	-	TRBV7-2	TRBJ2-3	CASSLMRDTQYF	TGTGCCAGCAGCCTGATGAGAGATACGCAGTATTTT
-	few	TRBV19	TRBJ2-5	CASSDQARGTQYF	TGTGCCAGTAGTGACCAGGCGAGAGGGACCCAGTACTTC
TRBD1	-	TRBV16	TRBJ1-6	CASSRRTGRNSPLHF	TGTGCCAGCAGCCGCCGGACAGGCCGGAATTCACCCCTCCACTTT
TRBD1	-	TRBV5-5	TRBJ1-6	CASSRDSNSPLHF	TGTGCCAGCAGCCGGGACAGCAATTCACCCCTCCACTTT
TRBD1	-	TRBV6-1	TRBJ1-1	CASRAGGDLTEAFF	TGTGCCAGCAGGGCAGGGGGAGATCTAACTGAAGCTTTCTTT
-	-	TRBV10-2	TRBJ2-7	CASREGGKDSGEQYF	TGCGCCAGCAGGGAAGGAGGGAAGGATTCGGGCGAGCAGTACTTC
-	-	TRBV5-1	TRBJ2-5	CASSAQNEETQYF	TGCGCCAGCAGTGCACAGAACGAAGAGACCCAGTACTTC
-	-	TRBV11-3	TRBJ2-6	CASSSDSGANVLTF	TGTGCCAGCAGCTCTGACTCTGGGGCCAACGTCCTGACTTTC
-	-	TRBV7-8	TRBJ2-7	CASSFQGTHYEQYF	TGTGCCAGCAGCTTTCAGGGGACTCACTACGAGCAGTACTTC
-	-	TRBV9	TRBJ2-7	CASSAPRTESYEQYF	TGTGCCAGCAGCGCCCCCAGGACAGAGTCCTACGAGCAGTACTTC
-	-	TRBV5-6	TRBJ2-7	CASSLDRNYEQYF	TGTGCCAGCAGCTTGGACAGAAACTACGAGCAGTACTTC
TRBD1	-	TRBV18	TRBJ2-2	CASSPQRTGWNTGELFF	TGTGCCAGCTCACCACAAAGGACAGGGTGGAACACCGGGGAGCTGTTTTTT
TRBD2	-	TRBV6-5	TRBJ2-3	CASTDLSLGLQYF	TGTGCCAGCACAGACCTTTCTTTGGGACTACAGTATTTT
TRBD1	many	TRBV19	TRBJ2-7	CASSSQGAGYEQYF	TGTGCCAGTAGTTCACAGGGGGCGGGCTACGAGCAGTACTTC
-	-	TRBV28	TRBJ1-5	CASRPPGWGQPQHF	TGTGCCAGCAGACCTCCAGGGTGGGGGCAGCCCCAGCATTTT
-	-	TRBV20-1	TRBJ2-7	CSASQGYEQYF	TGCAGTGCTTCCCAGGGCTACGAGCAGTACTTC
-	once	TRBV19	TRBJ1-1	CASSIDPTGVKAFF	TGTGCCAGTAGTATAGACCCGACAGGTGTAAAAGCTTTCTTT
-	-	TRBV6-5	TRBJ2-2	CASEKGGANTGELFF	TGTGCCAGCGAAAAAGGGGGGGCGAACACCGGGGAGCTGTTTTTT
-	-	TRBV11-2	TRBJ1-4	CASSLASGGEKLFF	TGTGCCAGCAGCCTAGCCTCAGGAGGTGAAAAACTGTTTTTT
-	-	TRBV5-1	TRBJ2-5	CASSLGSNLAETQYF	TGCGCCAGCAGCTTGGGTTCGAATCTGGCAGAGACCCAGTACTTC
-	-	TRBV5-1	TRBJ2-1	CASSLAGRGGEQFF	TGCGCCAGCAGCTTGGCCGGCAGGGGAGGTGAGCAGTTCTTC
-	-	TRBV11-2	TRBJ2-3	CASSLKGDTQYF	TGTGCCAGCAGCTTAAAGGGCGATACGCAGTATTTT
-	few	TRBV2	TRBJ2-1	CASKDYNEQFF	TGTGCCAGCAAAGACTACAATGAGCAGTTCTTC
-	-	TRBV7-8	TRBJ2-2	CASSLMEGQGELFF	TGTGCCAGCAGCTTGATGGAGGGCCAAGGGGAGCTGTTTTTT
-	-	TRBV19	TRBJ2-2	CASSTMLAGELFF	TGTGCCAGTAGTACGATGTTGGCCGGGGAGCTGTTTTTT
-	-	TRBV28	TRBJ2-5	CASSPTGTGETQYF	TGTGCCAGCAGTCCAACAGGGACGGGGGAGACCCAGTACTTC
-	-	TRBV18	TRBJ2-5	CASSGGSETQYF	TGTGCCAGCTCCGGGGGCTCGGAGACCCAGTACTTC
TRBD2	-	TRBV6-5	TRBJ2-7	CASSRLAGGSYEQYF	TGTGCCAGCAGCCGACTAGCGGGAGGCTCCTACGAGCAGTACTTC
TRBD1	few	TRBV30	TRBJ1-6	CAWSGQGNSPLHF	TGTGCCTGGAGTGGACAGGGGAATTCACCCCTCCACTTT
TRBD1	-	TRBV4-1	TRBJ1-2	CASSQPGTGVRYGYTF	TGCGCCAGCAGCCAACCCGGGACAGGGGTACGCTATGGCTACACCTTC
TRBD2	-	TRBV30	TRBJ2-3	CATAQRGSTDTQYF	TGTGCCACAGCCCAGCGGGGTAGCACAGATACGCAGTATTTT
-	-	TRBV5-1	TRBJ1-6	CASSLVGHDSPLHF	TGCGCCAGCAGCTTGGTGGGACATGATTCACCCCTCCACTTT
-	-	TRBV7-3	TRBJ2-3	CASSTRQTDTQYF	TGTGCCAGCAGCACGCGGCAAACAGATACGCAGTATTTT
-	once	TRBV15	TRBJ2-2	CATSREANGGLTGELFF	TGTGCCACCAGCAGAGAGGCAAACGGGGGCCTCACCGGGGAGCTGTTTTTT